The 21 T cell receptor beta chains in this list originate from one sample, sequenced in a study of T cell repertoires in cytomegalovirus infection. These receptors have no identified antigens. MiXCR was run by TCRdb on the reads, yielding one entry per CDR3 protein. Of 360,000 or so distinct CDR3 sequences listed, roughly 36% are singletons. The specimen was cultured PBMCs, collected from culture after CMV antigen stimulation. The receptors here all came from a human donor in good health (CMV status not recorded). Some clones in this sample may be carry-over from other donors' samples.

The CDR3 is CASSLYTVNTEAFF. As DNA, the CDR3 is TGTGCCAGCAGTTTATACACAGTGAACACTGAAGCTTTCTTT. This chain connects TRBV12-3 or TRBV12-4 to TRBJ1-1; no definite D call. V was cut by 2 bases and J by 0 bases, with 7 bases left in between. This CDR3 spans 14 amino acids.

In its sample, this clonotype was seen many times. V gene TRBV4-1 combines with J gene TRBJ1-1; TRBD1 is a possible D gene (6 bases). CDR3 size: 15 residues. Per the germline V gene, CDR1 is MGHRA and CDR2 is YSYEKL. Trimming left V 1 base short and J 4 bases short, with 13 bases between. The DNA of the CDR3 is TGCGCCAGCAGCCAAGGCCCGACAGGATCCACTGAAGCTTTCTTT. Amino acids: CASSQGPTGSTEAFF.

This clonotype was observed a few times. The genes are TRBV5-8 and TRBJ2-3; D remains ambiguous. V gave up 2 bases and J gave up 0 bases, with 10 bases separating them. Germline V gene data show CDR1 as SGHTS and CDR2 as YDEGEE. The CDR3 is 15 residues long. The CDR3 DNA follows: TGTGCCAGCAGCTTATATGGCGGTAGCACAGATACGCAGTATTTT. It translates to CASSLYGGSTDTQYF.

The chain recombines TRBV11-2 with TRBJ2-1; D is possibly TRBD2 (5 bases). The germline V gene encodes CDR1 SGHAT and CDR2 FQNNGV. The CDR3 is made up of 15 amino acids. The V gene lost 3 bases and the J gene lost 8 bases, with 17 bases spanning the gap. The CDR3 DNA sequence: TGTGCCAGCAGCTTCCCCGAGGGTAGGTTCGATGAGCAGTTCTTC. Translation: CASSFPEGRFDEQFF.

This clonotype appeared a few times. The rearrangement uses TRBV4-3 and TRBJ2-7; TRBD1 agrees at 9 bases. CDR3 length: 16 amino acids. Trimming at V came to 1 base and at J to 3 bases, leaving 7 bases not matched to a gene. The germline V gene has CDR1 LGHNA and CDR2 YSLEER. The DNA for the CDR3 is TGCGCCAGCAGCCAAGTCTGGGACAGGGTCTACTACGAGCAGTACGTC. Translated, it gives CASSQVWDRVYYEQYV.

The gene calls are TRBV11-2 and TRBJ2-3, with TRBD1 matching over 9 bases. The CDR3 extends over 15 amino acids. The ends lost 6 bases at V and 6 bases at J; junction bases unmatched: 10. Germline-derived CDR1 and CDR2 are SGHAT and FQNNGV. The CDR3 protein is CASRSTGGANDTQYF. CDR3 nucleotide sequence: TGTGCCAGCAGATCAACAGGGGGCGCGAATGATACGCAGTATTTT.

This clonotype has a count of ten or more. This rearrangement joins TRBV11-2 to TRBJ1-1; no clear D gene. Germline V gene data show CDR1 as SGHAT and CDR2 as FQNNGV. Trimming pared 2 bases from V and 3 bases from J, leaving 7 bases between. The CDR3 covers 13 residues. The DNA for the CDR3 is TGTGCCAGCAGCTTAATCCGTGACACTGAAGCTTTCTTT. It encodes CASSLIRDTEAFF. Looking up the rest from reference TRBV11-2 and TRBJ1-1 gives the full variable domain: EAGVAQSPRYKIIEKRQSVAFWCNPISGHATLYWYQQILGQGPKLLIQFQNNGVVDDSQLPKDRFSAERLKGVDSTLKIQPAKLEDSAVYLCASSLIRDTEAFFGQGTRLTVV.

This clonotype has only a few counts. DNA for the CDR3: TGTGCCAGCAGCCCGGAGGGACGGTTAGGAGAGACCCAGTACTTC. Its translation: CASSPEGRLGETQYF. The chain is built from TRBV7-9 and TRBJ2-5; D perhaps matches TRBD2 (6 bases). The CDR3 extends over 15 amino acids. V lost 5 bases and J lost 4, with 17 bases in between. Germline-derived CDR1 and CDR2 are SEHNR and FQNEAQ (reference sequence).

The rearrangement uses TRBV12-3 or TRBV12-4 and TRBJ2-7; D is perhaps TRBD1 or TRBD2 (5 bases each). Trimming shortened V by 5 bases and J by 3 bases, and 11 bases separated the two germline ends. The CDR3 has 13 residues. CDR3 sequence (DNA): TGTGCCAGCAGTACCTGGGACGTCTACGAGCAGTACTTC. Translation: CASSTWDVYEQYF.

This clonotype was seen a handful of times. This chain uses TRBV28 with TRBJ1-3, with D possibly matching TRBD1 (5 bases). V gave up 4 bases and J gave up 0 bases, with 13 bases separating them. The length of the CDR3 is 16 residues. The germline V gene encodes CDR1 MDHEN and CDR2 SYDVKM. CDR3 amino acids: CASSWSLGRSGNTIYF. The DNA of the CDR3 is TGTGCCAGCAGTTGGTCATTGGGGCGCTCTGGAAACACCATATATTTT.

The gene calls are TRBV11-2 and TRBJ2-3, with TRBD2 matching 10 bases. Trimming took 6 bases from V and 6 from J; bases not matched to a gene: 9. The CDR3 runs 15 residues. CDR1 is SGHAT, CDR2 FQNNGV, per germline. CDR3 sequence (DNA): TGTGCCAGCAGGTACCTAGCGGGAGTCGCCGATACGCAGTATTTT. Its translation is CASRYLAGVADTQYF.

This sequence joins TRBV6-2 or TRBV6-3 and TRBJ1-5, with 9 bases matching TRBD1. CDR3 length: 15 residues. Germline values: CDR1 MNHEY, CDR2 SVGEGT. V trimming: 4 bases; J trimming: 0 bases; junction bases outside the gene matches: 1. In DNA form, the CDR3 reads TGTGCCAGCAGTTGGACAGGGGTTAGCAATCAGCCCCAGCATTTT. This gives the protein CASSWTGVSNQPQHF.

This clonotype came up a few times. The chain is built from TRBV27 and TRBJ1-2; D is unresolved. V lost 5 bases and J lost 5, with 21 bases in between. Germline V gene sequence: CDR1 MNHEY, CDR2 SMNVEV (reference sequence). The CDR3 runs to 16 residues. This CDR3 reads CASSPAPGLIPYGYTF. Here the CDR3 DNA reads TGTGCCAGCAGTCCTGCTCCTGGACTCATCCCTTATGGCTACACCTTC.

This rearrangement joins TRBV5-1 to TRBJ2-5, with 13 nucleotides matching TRBD2. The CDR3 runs to 16 residues. V lost 4 bases and J lost 4; bases outside the gene matches: 7. Looked up from germline, CDR1 is SGHRS and CDR2 is YFSETQ. CDR3 nucleotide sequence: TGCGCCAGCAGCGGAACGGGACTAGCGGGAAGAGAGACCCAGTACTTC. Amino acids: CASSGTGLAGRETQYF.

This clonotype was observed many times. V usage is TRBV7-8 and J usage is TRBJ2-3; TRBD2 matches 7 bases. Germline V gene sequence: CDR1 SGHVS, CDR2 FQNEAQ. The CDR3 has 17 residues. Losses at the gene ends were 2 bases for V and 5 bases for J; bases not matched to a gene: 13. CDR3 residues: CASSLKPSGLVGDTQYF. In nucleotides, the CDR3 is TGTGCCAGCAGCTTAAAGCCTAGCGGACTCGTCGGAGATACGCAGTATTTT. The complete variable domain, with remaining parts taken from reference TRBV7-8 and TRBJ2-3, reads GAGVSQSPRYKVAKRGQDVALRCDPISGHVSLFWYQQALGQGPEFLTYFQNEAQLDKSGLPSDRFFAERPEGSVSTLKIQRTQQEDSAVYLCASSLKPSGLVGDTQYFGPGTRLTVL.

The V gene is TRBV7-2, the J gene TRBJ2-3; no firm D call. Germline CDR1 reads SGHTA; CDR2 reads FQGNSA. Trimming cost V 5 bases and J 4 bases, with 13 bases left between them. This CDR3 comprises 14 residues. CDR3 bases: TGTGCCAGCAGCCTCGTGTTATGGGCAGATACGCAGTATTTT. Residues: CASSLVLWADTQYF.

A few counts support this clonotype. The chain carries TRBV7-6 and TRBJ1-1, with TRBD1 as a possible D gene (6 bases). This CDR3 has 17 amino acids. Germline V gene lookup returns CDR1 SGHVS and CDR2 FNYEAQ. Trimming left V 0 bases short and J 0 bases short, with 14 bases between. CDR3 in amino acids: CASSLADRGPMNTEAFF. The CDR3 region has the DNA TGTGCCAGCAGCTTAGCCGACCGGGGGCCAATGAACACTGAAGCTTTCTTT.

This clonotype has only a few counts. CDR3 region: CAWRDSPLRRATITDTQYF. The CDR3 nucleotides read TGTGCCTGGAGGGATTCCCCTCTGCGGCGGGCGACAATCACAGATACGCAGTATTTT. This chain links TRBV30 with TRBJ2-3; the D gene is possibly TRBD2 (5 bases). Per germline, CDR1 GTSNPN and CDR2 SVGIG (reference sequence). V was pared by 3 bases and J by 2 bases, with 27 bases between. This CDR3 spans 19 amino acids.

This clonotype showed up many times. The chain combines TRBV11-2 with TRBJ2-1, with TRBD2 matching 11 bases. Germline V gene sequence: CDR1 SGHAT, CDR2 FQNNGV. This CDR3 has 16 amino acids. V lost 5 bases, J lost 5 bases, and 8 bases stayed unmatched. DNA of the CDR3: TGTGCCAGCAGCCTCCGACTAGCGGGAATTCACAATGAGCAGTTCTTC. This gives the protein CASSLRLAGIHNEQFF.

The chain joins TRBV7-9 to TRBJ2-7; the match to TRBD2 covers 7 bases. In germline, CDR1 is SEHNR, CDR2 FQNEAQ (reference sequence). This CDR3 contains 15 residues. V was pared by 4 bases and J by 3 bases, with 9 bases of the junction left unmatched. The CDR3: CASSSQWSSGYEQYF. CDR3 sequence (DNA): TGTGCCAGCAGCTCCCAGTGGTCTAGCGGCTACGAGCAGTACTTC.

The chain couples TRBV6-2 or TRBV6-3 to TRBJ2-7, with D perhaps matching TRBD1 (6 bases). The V and J ends lost 7 bases and 2 bases respectively, with 18 bases between them. There are 15 residues in the CDR3. The germline V gene encodes CDR1 MNHEY and CDR2 SVGEGT. The CDR3 DNA follows: TGTGCCAGCACGACCCTGGACAGAAAAACCTACGAGCAGTACGTC. Protein sequence: CASTTLDRKTYEQYV.